The present T cell receptor beta chain was sequenced within a study of siplizumab effects on memory and regulatory T cells. General study findings and limits: A small minority of alloreactive clones were mapped to unstimulated subsets. Treatment with siplizumab left mappable alloreactive CD4+ clones averaging approximately 68% Treg-derived, compared with 25% to 30% in controls. Siplizumab caused a significant drop in alloreactive sequences traceable to unstimulated CD4+ memory cells. There was no confirmation of the suppressive function of proliferating Tregs from siplizumab cultures.

The germline V and J ends were trimmed by 3 bases and 7 bases, with 12 bases remaining between them. CDR3 length: 13 amino acids. CDR1 and CDR2 (germline): KGHSH, LQKENI. Sequencing was performed with immunoSEQ multiplex PCR; in TCRdb, only in-frame clones are kept and a portion is missing. The sample lists about 120,000 clones, roughly 94% seen once, with under 2% in the top ten. As to this clone: What it recognizes is unknown.

The sequenced sample was non-Treg CD4+ T cells sorted from blood. The receptor's source is a human donor in good health. The V call is TRBV18, the J call TRBJ1-2; D unclear. CDR3 loop: CASSPSGFFGYTF. For the CDR3, the DNA is TGTGCCAGCTCACCCTCAGGATTCTTTGGCTACACCTTC.